In this sample, the clone carrying this TCR beta chain turned up a few times. The CDR3 sequence is 15 residues long. Germline assignment: CDR1 LNHDA and CDR2 SQIVND (reference sequence). Trimming removed 7 bases from V and 8 bases from J; junction bases left unmatched: 7. This specimen belongs to a study of response to subunit inactivated influenza vaccine. TCRdb reprocessed the RT-PCR reads via MiXCR and lists one record per CDR3 protein. The sample has about 520,000 distinct CDR3 sequences; about 7.2% are singletons. Here the sequenced sample was PBMCs from blood, taken about 24 months after vaccination. V gene TRBV19 combines with J gene TRBJ1-6, with TRBD1 matching 11 bases. The sequence was obtained from a man aged 45 to 70 who received an inactivated influenza vaccine. CDR3 nucleotides: TGTGCCAGTATGATTACGGGACAGGGGGATTCACCCCTCCACTTT. Translation: CASMITGQGDSPLHF.